The TCR beta chain described here comes from a study of shared clonotypes between healthy human individuals. Regarding the study as a whole: Roughly 5% of naive CD4 clonotypes were shared across several donors. Few donors restricted represented genetic and exposure-history diversity.

This table comes from immunoSEQ multiplex PCR, and its TCRdb copy is limited to in-frame clones, with some not included. The table records some 790,000 clones, roughly 72% of them present only once. Regarding this clone: Its specificity is unknown.

CDR3 length: 15 residues. The V gene end was trimmed by 5 bases and the J gene end by 4 bases; junction bases not matched to a gene: 9. Germline CDR1 and CDR2: MNHEY and SVGAGI. The material sequenced was memory CD4+ T cells sorted from blood. Subset here: CD45RA-negative fraction. The genes are TRBV6-5 and TRBJ2-7, with TRBD1 matching over 9 bases. The sequence was obtained from a woman aged 30 to 39 in good health. The CDR3 nucleotides read TGTGCCAGCAGTGGATCCGGGACAGGGCCTTACGAGCAGTACTTC. As protein: CASSGSGTGPYEQYF.